This T cell receptor (beta chain) derives from a study of cytomegalovirus exposure and HLA in healthy donors. This clone was picked up one time. Antigen unknown. Study-wide findings and caveats: Being productive about 90% or about 30% of the time was typical of most TCR beta V segments in an earlier analysis. Association of 15,000 to 20,000 TCR beta sequences with HLA alleles was found at 0.05 false discovery rate in a later analysis.

The primer mix had 60 Vbeta and 13 Jbeta primers. Method: immunoSEQ multiplex PCR; TCRdb's copy keeps in-frame clones and lacks some. The data hold approximately 140,000 clones, with 75% to 80% observed a single time. This CDR3 has 16 residues. In germline, CDR1 is ENHRY, CDR2 SYGVKD. V shed 8 bases and J shed 2 bases, with 20 bases lying between them. V and J are TRBV10-3 and TRBJ2-3; D may be TRBD2 (7 bases). The receptor comes from a woman aged 45 to 65 in good health and CMV-seronegative. The sequenced material came from PBMCs. This CDR3 reads CAIQGGRAGDTDTQYF. CDR3 nucleotides: TGTGCCATCCAAGGGGGTAGGGCGGGGGACACAGATACGCAGTATTTT.